These 17 T cell receptor beta chains came from one sample sequenced in a study of human T cells and chemical hapten exposure. Each CDR3 protein gets one entry after TCRdb re-called the 5' RACE reads with MiXCR. The table records about 81,000 distinct CDR3 sequences, more than 15% of them present only once. Someone pulled total RNA out of unfractionated whole blood. These TCRs come from a female donor in good health.

This clonotype turned up a few times. This sequence joins TRBV3-1 and TRBJ2-6; D is unclear. The CDR3 consists of 15 residues. V was clipped by 0 bases and J by 0 bases, with 3 bases between them. Germline values: CDR1 LGHDT, CDR2 YNNKEL (reference sequence). This chain's CDR3 is CASSQDASGANVLTF. The CDR3, as DNA: TGTGCCAGCAGCCAAGACGCCTCTGGGGCCAACGTCCTGACTTTC.

This rearrangement joins TRBV20-1 to TRBJ2-1; D is undetermined. Germline values: CDR1 DFQATT, CDR2 SNEGSKA (reference sequence). The CDR3 length is 9 residues. V lost 3 bases and J 8 bases, leaving 2 bases between the germline ends. The CDR3 loop is CSASYEQFF. DNA for the CDR3: TGCAGTGCTAGCTATGAGCAGTTCTTC.

The rearrangement links TRBV5-1 to TRBJ2-7, with TRBD1 matching 10 bases. The CDR3 loop spans 14 amino acids. With V trimmed by 4 bases and J by 3 bases, 4 bases remained unmatched. Germline V gives CDR1 SGHRS, CDR2 YFSETQ. The CDR3 region has the DNA TGCGCCAGCAGCACCGGACAGGGGGACTACGAGCAGTACTTC. The encoded protein is CASSTGQGDYEQYF.

There are a few counts of this clonotype. J is TRBJ2-3 and V is TRBV5-5; 7 bases fit TRBD2. The CDR3 has 14 residues. Germline lookup yields CDR1 SGHKS and CDR2 YYEKEE (reference sequence). The J segment lost 4 bases and the V segment lost 4 bases, leaving 6 bases of the junction unmatched. Written as DNA, the CDR3 is TGTGCCAGCAGCCTTATGACTAGCCCAGATACGCAGTATTTT. Protein: CASSLMTSPDTQYF.

This clonotype has a handful of counts. The chain recombines TRBV6-2 or TRBV6-3 with TRBJ2-6; 7 bases align to TRBD1. The CDR3 length is 17 residues. Germline V gene sequence: CDR1 MNHEY, CDR2 SVGEGT. Unmatched junction bases numbered 7, after V lost 5 bases and J lost 0 bases. The CDR3 reads CASSKGQAISGANVLTF. The CDR3 coding sequence is TGTGCCAGCAGTAAAGGACAGGCGATCTCTGGGGCCAACGTCCTGACTTTC.

This clonotype was detected a few times. This rearrangement joins TRBV11-2 to TRBJ1-1; D is perhaps TRBD1 (6 bases). V gave up 5 bases and J gave up 2 bases, with 12 bases separating them. This CDR3 has 14 residues. The germline gives CDR1 SGHAT, CDR2 FQNNGV. In DNA form, the CDR3 reads TGTGCCAGCAGCATAAGACAGGTAAACACTGAAGCTTTCTTT. Translation: CASSIRQVNTEAFF.

The chain has TRBV7-2 and TRBJ2-1, with TRBD2 as a possible D gene (6 bases). The V end lost 5 bases, the J end lost 10 bases, and 15 bases lay between the germline ends. Germline V lookup: CDR1 SGHTA, CDR2 FQGNSA. The length of the CDR3 is 13 residues. Here the CDR3 reads CASSPNRDSEQFF. The CDR3 DNA follows: TGTGCCAGCAGCCCTAACCGGGACTCCGAGCAGTTCTTC. The full variable domain, its missing parts supplied by reference TRBV7-2 and TRBJ2-1, is GAGVSQSPSNKVTEKGKDVELRCDPISGHTALYWYRQSLGQGLEFLIYFQGNSAPDKSGLPSDRFSAERTGGSVSTLTIQRTQQEDSAVYLCASSPNRDSEQFFGPGTRLTVL.

The V and J genes are TRBV27 and TRBJ2-1; D perhaps matches TRBD2 (6 bases). This CDR3 is 12 amino acids long. Germline CDR1 is MNHEY and CDR2 is SMNVEV (reference sequence). V was trimmed by 2 bases and J by 9 bases, leaving 8 bases between them. The CDR3 DNA sequence: TGTGCCAGCAGTTTAGGAGGGGCTGAGCAGTTCTTC. It is translated as CASSLGGAEQFF.

CDR3 in DNA: TGTGCCAGCAGTCCAAACAGGGGACATACGCAGTATTTT. It specifies CASSPNRGHTQYF. The genes are TRBV6-1 and TRBJ2-3; 7 positions match TRBD1. CDR1 is MNHNS, CDR2 SASEGT, per germline. Germline trimming cut 5 bases from V and 7 bases from J; bases unmatched to any gene: 6. The CDR3 has 13 residues.

This clonotype was detected many times. The rearrangement links TRBV7-8 to TRBJ2-1; 8 bases are shared with TRBD1. V shed 7 bases, J shed 8 bases, and the junction held 16 bases outside the gene matches. CDR1 is SGHVS and CDR2 is FQNEAQ in the germline V gene. The CDR3 is made up of 16 amino acids. The CDR3 region is CASTSKRSGGVYEQFF. DNA for the CDR3: TGTGCCAGCACCTCAAAAAGATCAGGGGGCGTGTATGAGCAGTTCTTC. The variable domain in full, completed from reference TRBV7-8 and TRBJ2-1, reads GAGVSQSPRYKVAKRGQDVALRCDPISGHVSLFWYQQALGQGPEFLTYFQNEAQLDKSGLPSDRFFAERPEGSVSTLKIQRTQQEDSAVYLCASTSKRSGGVYEQFFGPGTRLTVL.

This chain joins TRBV5-4 and TRBJ2-6, with D perhaps matching TRBD1 (6 bases). Trimming cost V 4 bases and J 0 bases, with 14 bases left between them. Germline V gene lookup returns CDR1 SGHNT and CDR2 YYREEE (reference sequence). The CDR3 is made up of 17 amino acids. CDR3 coding DNA: TGTGCCAGCAGCCGGGACATTGGGAACTCTGGGGCCAACGTCCTGACTTTC. This sequence encodes CASSRDIGNSGANVLTF.

This clonotype occurred many times. The rearrangement joins TRBV28 to TRBJ1-1; TRBD1 matches at 7 bases. Germline V gene data show CDR1 as MDHEN and CDR2 as SYDVKM. Losses at the gene ends were 8 bases for V and 4 bases for J; bases not matched to a gene: 16. This CDR3 region has 16 residues. The CDR3 coding sequence is TGTGCCAGCGTAAGGGGGCACGAGTCCGTAGGCACTGAAGCTTTCTTT. This gives the protein CASVRGHESVGTEAFF.

This clonotype turned up a few times. In DNA form, the CDR3 reads TGTGCCAGCAGTGTTGCGGGAGGCCAGCCCCAGCATTTT. Its translation: CASSVAGGQPQHF. This chain connects TRBV2 to TRBJ1-5; D remains unclear. The CDR3 runs 13 residues. Trimming shortened V by 4 bases and J by 7 bases, and 11 bases separated the two germline ends. CDR1 and CDR2 from the germline V gene are SNHLY and FYNNEI.

This clonotype has just a few counts. The V and J genes are TRBV5-1 and TRBJ1-2; D not certain. CDR3 size: 15 residues. The V end was cut by 0 bases, the J end by 2 bases, with 11 bases between. CDR1 is SGHRS and CDR2 is YFSETQ in the germline V gene. The CDR3: CASSLVPGTNYGYTF. CDR3 in DNA: TGCGCCAGCAGCTTGGTGCCGGGAACCAACTATGGCTACACCTTC.

This clonotype showed up just a few times. V gene TRBV4-2 combines with J gene TRBJ2-1; 10 bases match TRBD2. V lost 0 bases to trimming and J lost 6 bases; unmatched junction nucleotides: 2. Germline values: CDR1 LGHNA, CDR2 YNFKEQ. CDR3 length: 15 residues. The CDR3 DNA is TGTGCCAGCAGCCAAGAGGCTAGCGGGAGCAATGAGCAGTTCTTC. Translated, it gives CASSQEASGSNEQFF.

This clonotype was recorded a few times. The genes are TRBV28 and TRBJ1-3; the match to TRBD1 covers 7 bases. Germline CDR1 and CDR2: MDHEN and SYDVKM. The CDR3 runs 15 residues. V was pared by 6 bases and J by 4 bases, with 9 bases of the junction left unmatched. The CDR3 nucleotides are TGTGCCAGCAGACCACAGGGGTTCGTCGGAAACACCATATATTTT. The encoded protein is CASRPQGFVGNTIYF.

This chain's CDR3 is CASSSVTGESSLNTEAFF. In nucleotides, the CDR3 is TGTGCCAGCAGTTCCGTAACAGGCGAGTCGAGTTTGAACACTGAAGCTTTCTTT. The rearrangement links TRBV6-5 to TRBJ1-1, with a weak D call TRBD1 (5 bases). Deletions cut 4 bases from V and 0 bases from J, with 21 bases between. The CDR3 spans 18 residues. CDR1 and CDR2 (germline): MNHEY, SVGAGI.